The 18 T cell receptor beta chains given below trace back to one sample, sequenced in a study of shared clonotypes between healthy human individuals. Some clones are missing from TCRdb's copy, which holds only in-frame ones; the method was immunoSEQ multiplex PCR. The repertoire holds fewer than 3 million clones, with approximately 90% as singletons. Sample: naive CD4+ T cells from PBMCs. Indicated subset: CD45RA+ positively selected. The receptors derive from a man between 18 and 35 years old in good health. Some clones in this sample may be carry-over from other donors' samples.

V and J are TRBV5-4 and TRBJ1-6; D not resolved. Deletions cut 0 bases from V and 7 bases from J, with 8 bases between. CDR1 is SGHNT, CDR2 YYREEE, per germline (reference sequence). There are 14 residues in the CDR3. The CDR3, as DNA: TGTGCCAGCAGCTTGGAACAGTCGAATTCACCCCTCCACTTT. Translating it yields CASSLEQSNSPLHF.

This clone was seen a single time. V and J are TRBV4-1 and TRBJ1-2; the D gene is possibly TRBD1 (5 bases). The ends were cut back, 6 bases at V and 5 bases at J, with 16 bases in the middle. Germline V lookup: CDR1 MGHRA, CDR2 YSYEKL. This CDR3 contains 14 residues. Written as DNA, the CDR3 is TGCGCCAGCAGACGCGCGGGGGGTGGATATGGCTACACCTTC. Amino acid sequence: CASRRAGGGYGYTF.

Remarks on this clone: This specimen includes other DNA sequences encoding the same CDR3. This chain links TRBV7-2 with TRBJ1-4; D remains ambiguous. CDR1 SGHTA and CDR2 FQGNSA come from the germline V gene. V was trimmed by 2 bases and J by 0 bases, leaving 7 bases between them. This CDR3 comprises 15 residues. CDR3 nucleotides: TGTGCCAGCAGCTTACGGGCAACAACTAATGAAAAACTGTTTTTT. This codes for CASSLRATTNEKLFF. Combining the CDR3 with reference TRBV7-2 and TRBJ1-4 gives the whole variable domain GAGVSQSPSNKVTEKGKDVELRCDPISGHTALYWYRQSLGQGLEFLIYFQGNSAPDKSGLPSDRFSAERTGGSVSTLTIQRTQQEDSAVYLCASSLRATTNEKLFFGSGTQLSVL.

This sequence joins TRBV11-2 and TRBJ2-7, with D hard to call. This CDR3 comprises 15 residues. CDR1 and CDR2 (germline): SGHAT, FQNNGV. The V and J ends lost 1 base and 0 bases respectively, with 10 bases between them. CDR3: CASSLAPGSSYEQYF. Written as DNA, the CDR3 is TGTGCCAGCAGCTTAGCCCCGGGCAGCTCCTACGAGCAGTACTTC.

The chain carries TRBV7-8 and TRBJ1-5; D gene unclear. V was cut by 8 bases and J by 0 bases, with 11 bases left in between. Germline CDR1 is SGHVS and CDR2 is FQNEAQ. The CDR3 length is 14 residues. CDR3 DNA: TGTGCCAGCTGTCTGAGTCATAGCAATCAGCCCCAGCATTTT. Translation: CASCLSHSNQPQHF.

DNA of the CDR3: TGCGCCAGCAGCTTGGCCCAGTCAGGCCTGCGGGGCTACACCTTC. It translates to CASSLAQSGLRGYTF. The chain combines TRBV5-1 with TRBJ1-2, with unresolved D. The CDR3 has 15 amino acids. CDR1 and CDR2 from the germline V gene are SGHRS and YFSETQ. V was trimmed by 0 bases and J by 8 bases, leaving 17 bases between them.

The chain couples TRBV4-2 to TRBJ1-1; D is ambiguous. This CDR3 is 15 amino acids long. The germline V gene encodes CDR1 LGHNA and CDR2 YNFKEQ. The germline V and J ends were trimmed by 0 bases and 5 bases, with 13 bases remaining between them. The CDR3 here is CASSQDVAGKTEAFF. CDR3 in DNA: TGTGCCAGCAGCCAAGATGTCGCGGGGAAAACTGAAGCTTTCTTT.

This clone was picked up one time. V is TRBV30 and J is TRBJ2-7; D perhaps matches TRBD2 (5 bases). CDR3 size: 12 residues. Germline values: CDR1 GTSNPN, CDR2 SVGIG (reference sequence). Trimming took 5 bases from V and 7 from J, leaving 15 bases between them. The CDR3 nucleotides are TGTGCCTGGGAATCCCCGGGGTGGGAGCAGTACTTC. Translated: CAWESPGWEQYF.

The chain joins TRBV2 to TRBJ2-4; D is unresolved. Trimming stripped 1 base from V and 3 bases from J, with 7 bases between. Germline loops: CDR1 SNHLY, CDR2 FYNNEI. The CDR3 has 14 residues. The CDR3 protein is CASSEGRSKNIQYF. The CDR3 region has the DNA TGTGCCAGCAGTGAAGGCCGTAGCAAAAACATTCAGTACTTC.

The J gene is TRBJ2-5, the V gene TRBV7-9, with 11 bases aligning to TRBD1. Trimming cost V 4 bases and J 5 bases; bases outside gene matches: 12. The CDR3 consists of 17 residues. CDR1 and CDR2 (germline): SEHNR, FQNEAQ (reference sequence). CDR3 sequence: CASSWWRTGGSVETQYF. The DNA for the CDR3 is TGTGCCAGCAGCTGGTGGCGGACAGGGGGCTCAGTGGAGACCCAGTACTTC.

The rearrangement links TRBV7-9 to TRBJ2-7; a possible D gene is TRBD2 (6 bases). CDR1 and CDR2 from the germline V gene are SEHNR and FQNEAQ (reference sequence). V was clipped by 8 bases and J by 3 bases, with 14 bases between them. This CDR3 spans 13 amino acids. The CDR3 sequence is CASSPARDYEQYF. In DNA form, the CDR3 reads TGTGCCAGCTCCCCCGCGCGGGACTACGAGCAGTACTTC.

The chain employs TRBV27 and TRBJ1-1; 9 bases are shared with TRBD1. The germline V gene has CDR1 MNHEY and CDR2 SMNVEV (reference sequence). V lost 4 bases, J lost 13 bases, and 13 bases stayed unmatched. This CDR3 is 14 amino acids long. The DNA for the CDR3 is TGTGCCAGCAGTTACAACCTCCCGGGACAGGGTGTTTTCTTT. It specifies CASSYNLPGQGVFF.

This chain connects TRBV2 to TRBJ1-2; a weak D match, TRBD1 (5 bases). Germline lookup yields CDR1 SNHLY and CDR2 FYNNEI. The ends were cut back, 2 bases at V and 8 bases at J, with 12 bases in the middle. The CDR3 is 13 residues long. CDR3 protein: CASSESGRPGYTF. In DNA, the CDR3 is TGTGCCAGCAGTGAATCAGGGAGACCCGGCTACACCTTC.

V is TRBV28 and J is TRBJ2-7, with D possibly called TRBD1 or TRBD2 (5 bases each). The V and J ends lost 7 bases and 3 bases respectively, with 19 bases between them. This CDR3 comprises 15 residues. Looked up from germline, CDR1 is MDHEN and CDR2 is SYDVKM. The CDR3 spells CASISPGTAHYEQYF. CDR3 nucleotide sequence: TGTGCCAGCATCTCCCCGGGGACCGCGCACTACGAGCAGTACTTC. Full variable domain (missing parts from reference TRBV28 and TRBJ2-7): DVKVTQSSRYLVKRTGEKVFLECVQDMDHENMFWYRQDPGLGLRLIYFSYDVKMKEKGDIPEGYSVSREKKERFSLILESASTNQTSMYLCASISPGTAHYEQYFGPGTRLTVT.

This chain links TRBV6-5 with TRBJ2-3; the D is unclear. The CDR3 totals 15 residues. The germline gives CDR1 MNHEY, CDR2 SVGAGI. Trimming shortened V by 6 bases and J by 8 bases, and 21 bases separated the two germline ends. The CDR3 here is CASRSMGVRLGTQYF. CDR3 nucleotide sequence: TGTGCCAGCAGATCAATGGGCGTCCGCCTGGGTACGCAGTATTTT.

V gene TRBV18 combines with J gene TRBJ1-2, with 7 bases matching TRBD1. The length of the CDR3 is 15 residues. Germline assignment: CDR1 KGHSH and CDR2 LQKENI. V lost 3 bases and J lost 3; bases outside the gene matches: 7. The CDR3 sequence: CASSPPTGSHYGYTF. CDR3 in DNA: TGTGCCAGCTCACCCCCGACAGGGTCCCACTATGGCTACACCTTC.

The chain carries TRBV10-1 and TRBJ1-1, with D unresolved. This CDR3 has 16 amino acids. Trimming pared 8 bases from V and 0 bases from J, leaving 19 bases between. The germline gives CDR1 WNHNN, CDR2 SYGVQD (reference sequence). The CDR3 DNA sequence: TGCGCCAGCGCGACCTTGACAAGCCCTCTGAACACTGAAGCTTTCTTT. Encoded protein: CASATLTSPLNTEAFF.

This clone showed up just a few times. The CDR3 DNA follows: TGTGCCAGCAGTGTCAGTTTCAATCAGCCCCAGCATTTT. Translating gives CASSVSFNQPQHF. The chain carries TRBV6-1 and TRBJ1-5, with D hard to call. V dropped 4 bases and J dropped 3 bases, with 7 bases sitting between them. CDR1 MNHNS and CDR2 SASEGT come from the germline V gene. There are 13 residues in the CDR3.